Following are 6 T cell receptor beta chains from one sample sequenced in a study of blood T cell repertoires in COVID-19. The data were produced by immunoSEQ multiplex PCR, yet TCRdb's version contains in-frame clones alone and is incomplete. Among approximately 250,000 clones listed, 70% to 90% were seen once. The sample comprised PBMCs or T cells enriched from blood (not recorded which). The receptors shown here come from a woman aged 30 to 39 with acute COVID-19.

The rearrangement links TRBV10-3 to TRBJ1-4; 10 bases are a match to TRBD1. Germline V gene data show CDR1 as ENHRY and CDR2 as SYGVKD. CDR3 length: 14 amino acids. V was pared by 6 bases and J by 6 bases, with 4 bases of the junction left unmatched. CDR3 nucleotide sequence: TGTGCCATCAGGACCGGACAGGGGGATGAAAAACTGTTTTTT. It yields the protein CAIRTGQGDEKLFF.

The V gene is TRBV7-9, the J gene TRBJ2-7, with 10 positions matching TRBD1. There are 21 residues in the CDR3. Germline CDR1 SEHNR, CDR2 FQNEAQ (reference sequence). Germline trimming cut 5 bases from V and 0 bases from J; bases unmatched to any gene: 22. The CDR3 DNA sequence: TGTGCCAGCAGCCGGGGGGGACAGGGGATAACCCAGAAGCTACTCTCCTACGAGCAGTACTTC. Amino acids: CASSRGGQGITQKLLSYEQYF.

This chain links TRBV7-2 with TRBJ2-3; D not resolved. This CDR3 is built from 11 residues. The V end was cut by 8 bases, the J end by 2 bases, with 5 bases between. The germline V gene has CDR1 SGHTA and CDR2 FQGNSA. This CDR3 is CASANTDTQYF. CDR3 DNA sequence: TGTGCCAGCGCTAACACAGATACGCAGTATTTT.

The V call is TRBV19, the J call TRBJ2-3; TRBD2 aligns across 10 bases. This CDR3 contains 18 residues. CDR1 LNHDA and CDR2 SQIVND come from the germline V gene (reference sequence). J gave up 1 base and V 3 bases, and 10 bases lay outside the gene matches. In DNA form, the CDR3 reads TGTGCCAGTAGTATCCCTAGCGGGAGATCCTTGGGCACAGATACGCAGTATTTT. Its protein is CASSIPSGRSLGTDTQYF.

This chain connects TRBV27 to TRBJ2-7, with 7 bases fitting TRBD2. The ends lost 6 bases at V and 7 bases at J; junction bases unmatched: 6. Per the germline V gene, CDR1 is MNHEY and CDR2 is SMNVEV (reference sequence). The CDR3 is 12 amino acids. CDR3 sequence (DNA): TGTGCCAGCAGGACCCCGCGGGGGGAGCAGTACTTC. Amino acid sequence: CASRTPRGEQYF.

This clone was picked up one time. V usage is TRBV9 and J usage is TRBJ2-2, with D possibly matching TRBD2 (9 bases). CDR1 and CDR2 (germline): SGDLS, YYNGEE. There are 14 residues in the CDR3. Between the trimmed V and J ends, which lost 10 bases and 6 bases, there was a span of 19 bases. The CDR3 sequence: CASGGVAGAGELFF. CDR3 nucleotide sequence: TGTGCCTCAGGGGGCGTAGCGGGAGCCGGGGAGCTGTTTTTT.